This passage covers 19 T cell receptor beta chains from one sample sequenced in a study of T-cell memory formation after mild COVID-19. TCRdb passed the 5' RACE reads through MiXCR, listing each CDR3 protein once. This sample yields roughly 350,000 distinct CDR3 sequences, of which roughly 13% are seen a single time; about 20% belongs to the top ten. The specimen was PBMCs or a T cell subset sorted from them (not recorded which). Receptors were obtained from a young man who had mild COVID-19 (a few samples of this study predate the infection). Cell type and time point are not known.

This clonotype was counted at least ten times. The gene calls are TRBV2 and TRBJ1-5; D not certain. Per the germline V gene, CDR1 is SNHLY and CDR2 is FYNNEI. Trimming cost V 5 bases and J 5 bases, with 13 bases left between them. The CDR3 totals 14 residues. The CDR3: CASSPPDGHQPQHF. CDR3 nucleotides: TGTGCCAGCAGTCCCCCCGACGGTCATCAGCCCCAGCATTTT. Supplemented by reference TRBV2 and TRBJ1-5, the full variable domain reads EPEVTQTPSHQVTQMGQEVILRCVPISNHLYFYWYRQILGQKVEFLVSFYNNEISEKSEIFDDQFSVERPDGSNFTLKIRSTKLEDSAMYFCASSPPDGHQPQHFGDGTRLSIL.

This clonotype has a count of ten or more. This chain links TRBV6-2 or TRBV6-3 with TRBJ2-3; 7 positions agree with TRBD2. The CDR3 is 15 amino acids. CDR1 MNHEY and CDR2 SVGEGT come from the germline V gene. Trimming cost V 5 bases and J 2 bases; bases outside gene matches: 7. The CDR3, as DNA: TGTGCCAGCAGTAGCGGGACTTCTACCACAGATACGCAGTATTTT. Its translation is CASSSGTSTTDTQYF.

This clonotype was counted only a few times. V usage is TRBV6-5 and J usage is TRBJ2-3; the D call may be TRBD1 or TRBD2 (8 bases each). The V gene lost 5 bases and the J gene lost 10 bases, with 19 bases spanning the gap. The CDR3 has 14 amino acids. Germline loops: CDR1 MNHEY, CDR2 SVGAGI. The CDR3 nucleotides are TGTGCCAGCAGTCCAGACAGGGGACTAGGCGCGCAGTATTTT. Protein sequence: CASSPDRGLGAQYF.

In this sample, this clonotype turned up many times. The chain has TRBV15 and TRBJ2-5; D is possibly TRBD1 (6 bases). Trimming removed 1 base at V and 5 bases at J, with 8 bases between. The CDR3 contains 13 residues. Per the germline V gene, CDR1 is LNHNV and CDR2 is YYDKDF (reference sequence). CDR3 sequence: CATSRGTGETQYF. CDR3 sequence (DNA): TGTGCCACCAGCAGAGGAACAGGGGAGACCCAGTACTTC.

In its sample, this clonotype was seen a few times. The rearrangement links TRBV7-9 to TRBJ2-5; 11 bases agree with TRBD2. Trimming took 1 base from V and 5 from J; bases not matched to a gene: 9. The CDR3 totals 17 residues. The germline V gene encodes CDR1 SEHNR and CDR2 FQNEAQ (reference sequence). For the CDR3, the DNA is TGTGCCAGCAGCTTAGGGACCCTAGCGGGGGGCGCCGAGACCCAGTACTTC. Its protein product is CASSLGTLAGGAETQYF.

A note on this clonotype: One end of the junction varies from germline; a read error may be responsible. CDR3 sequence reads: CASSRGQGQETKYF. The CDR3 DNA follows: TGCGCCAGCAGCCGGGGACAGGGGCAAGAGACCAAGTACTTC. This chain uses TRBV4-1 with TRBJ2-5; 10 bases line up with TRBD1. Germline V lookup: CDR1 MGHRA, CDR2 YSYEKL. The CDR3 runs to 14 residues.

The genes are TRBV5-8 and TRBJ2-7, with 9 nucleotides matching TRBD1. The CDR3 spans 14 residues. The junction had 7 bases not matched to a gene; V was cut back by 4 bases and J by 5 bases. Germline-derived CDR1 and CDR2 are SGHTS and YDEGEE. The CDR3 DNA reads TGTGCCAGCAGCCCCTGGACAGGGGTACACGAGCAGTACGTC. Translation gives CASSPWTGVHEQYV.

The chain uses TRBV20-1 and TRBJ2-7; maybe TRBD1 (5 bases). This CDR3 is 12 amino acids long. From germline, CDR1 is DFQATT and CDR2 SNEGSKA (reference sequence). V was cut by 1 base and J by 2 bases, with 6 bases left in between. The CDR3 DNA reads TGCAGTGCTAGAGGGACAACCTACGAGCAGTACTTC. It is translated as CSARGTTYEQYF.

This clonotype was observed a handful of times. The V call is TRBV7-2, the J call TRBJ1-5, with D tentatively TRBD1 (6 bases). This CDR3 comprises 14 residues. Germline V lookup: CDR1 SGHTA, CDR2 FQGNSA. Trimming pared 6 bases from V and 7 bases from J, leaving 16 bases between. The CDR3 sequence is CASSPFGGAQPQHF. As DNA, the CDR3 is TGTGCCAGCAGTCCCTTTGGGGGGGCCCAGCCCCAGCATTTT. Based on the CDR3 plus reference TRBV7-2 and TRBJ1-5, the full variable domain is GAGVSQSPSNKVTEKGKDVELRCDPISGHTALYWYRQSLGQGLEFLIYFQGNSAPDKSGLPSDRFSAERTGGSVSTLTIQRTQQEDSAVYLCASSPFGGAQPQHFGDGTRLSIL.

In this sample, this clonotype turned up a few times. V usage is TRBV5-1 and J usage is TRBJ2-5; 8 nucleotides match TRBD2. The V and J ends lost 1 base and 1 base, in that order; junction bases with no gene match: 6. The CDR3 consists of 16 residues. Germline V CDR1 and CDR2: SGHRS, YFSETQ. In DNA, the CDR3 is TGCGCCAGCAGCTTGTTTATAGCGGGGAGCCAAGAGACCCAGTACTTC. Translating it yields CASSLFIAGSQETQYF.

This clonotype was detected a few times. J is TRBJ2-1 and V is TRBV5-1; no definite D call. The germline CDR1 and CDR2 sequences are SGHRS and YFSETQ. The CDR3 is 14 residues long. Trimming shortened V by 0 bases and J by 5 bases, and 9 bases separated the two germline ends. In DNA, the CDR3 is TGCGCCAGCAGCTTGGCCGCAGGAAACAATGAGCAGTTCTTC. Its translation is CASSLAAGNNEQFF.

With respect to this clonotype: A junction boundary mismatches the germline segment, possibly from a read error. The gene calls are TRBV20-1 and TRBJ1-6; 7 nucleotides match TRBD1. Germline CDR1 is DFQATT and CDR2 is SNEGSKA (reference sequence). CDR3 length equals 13 residues. In DNA form, the CDR3 reads TGCAGTGCTCCCGGAGGACAGGCTTCACCCCTCAACTTT. Its translation is CSAPGGQASPLNF.

This rearrangement joins TRBV4-2 to TRBJ1-1; D is unclear. Germline lookup yields CDR1 LGHNA and CDR2 YNFKEQ. The V end lost 1 base, the J end lost 4 bases, and 16 bases lay between the germline ends. The CDR3 sequence is 16 residues long. CDR3 bases: TGTGCCAGCAGCCAAGTCGGGCGCCAAAGGGTCACTGAAGCTTTCTTT. It yields the protein CASSQVGRQRVTEAFF.

This clonotype came up a few times. The V call is TRBV9, the J call TRBJ2-1; 7 bases map to TRBD2. Per the germline V gene, CDR1 is SGDLS and CDR2 is YYNGEE. The CDR3 totals 14 residues. J was trimmed by 6 bases and V by 0 bases; bases with no gene match: 3. The CDR3 is CASSVAGGGNEQFF. The CDR3 region has the DNA TGTGCCAGCAGCGTAGCTGGCGGGGGCAATGAGCAGTTCTTC.

The chain carries TRBV29-1 and TRBJ1-4; D ambiguous. Germline V gene sequence: CDR1 SQVTM, CDR2 ANQGSEA. The germline V and J ends were trimmed by 7 bases and 0 bases, with 3 bases remaining between them. The CDR3 covers 11 residues. This CDR3 is CSGATNEKLFF. CDR3 nucleotides: TGCAGCGGCGCAACTAATGAAAAACTGTTTTTT. Filled out from reference TRBV29-1 and TRBJ1-4, the complete variable domain reads SAVISQKPSRDICQRGTSLTIQCQVDSQVTMMFWYRQQPGQSLTLIATANQGSEATYESGFVIDKFPISRPNLTFSTLTVSNMSPEDSSIYLCSGATNEKLFFGSGTQLSVL.

The chain uses TRBV4-3 and TRBJ2-5; D gene ambiguous. The V end was cut by 0 bases, the J end by 5 bases, with 13 bases between. CDR1 and CDR2 from the germline V gene are LGHNA and YSLEER. The CDR3 contains 15 residues. This CDR3 is CASSQEARLTETQYF. CDR3 sequence (DNA): TGCGCCAGCAGCCAAGAGGCAAGGCTCACGGAGACCCAGTACTTC.

In DNA form, the CDR3 reads TGTGCCAGCAGCTTAGTCCAGGGAGGATGGGAGACCCAGTACTTC. Protein sequence: CASSLVQGGWETQYF. J is TRBJ2-5 and V is TRBV7-2, with D perhaps matching TRBD2 (6 bases). CDR3 length: 15 residues. The germline V gene has CDR1 SGHTA and CDR2 FQGNSA. V lost 1 base, J lost 5 bases, and 14 bases lay in between.

The J gene is TRBJ2-1, the V gene TRBV7-2; no clear D gene. CDR1 is SGHTA, CDR2 FQGNSA, per germline. The V gene lost 1 base and the J gene lost 2 bases, with 15 bases spanning the gap. The CDR3 totals 17 residues. Here the CDR3 reads CASSLVGQDPPYNEQFF. The DNA of the CDR3 is TGTGCCAGCAGCTTAGTCGGTCAGGACCCCCCCTACAATGAGCAGTTCTTC.

The rearrangement joins TRBV4-3 to TRBJ2-5; D is ambiguous. CDR1 and CDR2 from the germline V gene are LGHNA and YSLEER. The V gene lost 4 bases and the J gene lost 2 bases, with 11 bases spanning the gap. The CDR3 length is 14 residues. CDR3 nucleotides: TGCGCCAGCAGCCGGTGGCGTAATCAAGAGACCCAGTACTTC. Amino acids: CASSRWRNQETQYF.